The rows below give T cell receptor beta chains drawn from one sample of a study of regulatory T cells in long-lasting Graves disease. TCRdb re-called the multiplex PCR reads with MiXCR, one entry per CDR3 protein. Among 650,000 to 700,000 distinct CDR3 sequences listed, about 30% were seen once. This specimen consisted of peripheral blood mononuclear cells (PBMCs), obtained when the disease was refractory, from a patient treated with antithyroid drugs. All receptors come from a female donor with Graves disease. Each CDR3 is given with its conserved first and last residue. The D gene is left open where the match is weak. The size entry is marked missing in some rows and otherwise reads once, few, many or a size class.

J gene,clone size,D gene,V gene,CDR3 protein,CDR3 DNA
TRBJ1-2,.,.,TRBV7-3,CASSLDSGFGGYTF,TGTGCCAGCAGCTTAGATTCAGGGTTTGGTGGCTACACCTTC
TRBJ1-1,.,.,TRBV7-9,CASRVPGFPNTEAFF,TGTGCCAGCAGGGTCCCGGGTTTCCCGAACACTGAAGCTTTCTTT
TRBJ1-1,.,TRBD1,TRBV18,CASAGQGTEAFF,TGTGCCAGCGCGGGACAGGGCACTGAAGCTTTCTTT
TRBJ2-4,few,TRBD2,TRBV20-1,CSAGRGAGVGNIQYF,TGCAGTGCTGGACGGGGAGCGGGAGTGGGTAACATTCAGTACTTC
TRBJ1-1,.,.,TRBV7-3,CASSSESADTEAFF,TGTGCCAGCAGCTCGGAGTCGGCGGACACTGAAGCTTTCTTT
TRBJ2-2,.,TRBD1,TRBV27,CASSKNRGSGELFF,TGTGCCAGCAGTAAGAACAGGGGTTCCGGGGAGCTGTTTTTT
TRBJ1-5,many,TRBD1,TRBV6-1,CASSELGQLQPQHF,TGTGCCAGCAGTGAGTTGGGACAGTTACAGCCCCAGCATTTT
TRBJ1-4,.,TRBD1,TRBV7-9,CASSVPRQGNEKLFF,TGTGCCAGCAGCGTACCGAGACAGGGTAATGAAAAACTGTTTTTT
TRBJ1-2,.,.,TRBV6-1,CASGAAGGHYYGYTF,TGTGCCAGCGGGGCTGCGGGGGGCCACTACTATGGCTACACCTTC
TRBJ2-2,.,TRBD1,TRBV29-1,CSVGQGQGTDGELFF,TGCAGCGTTGGTCAAGGACAGGGTACGGACGGGGAGCTGTTTTTT
TRBJ1-1,many,.,TRBV28,CASSLKRGKNTEAFF,TGTGCCAGCAGTTTGAAAAGGGGAAAGAACACTGAAGCTTTCTTT
TRBJ1-2,many,TRBD1,TRBV12-3/TRBV12-4,CASSATGGSYYGYTF,TGTGCCAGCAGTGCCACAGGGGGCTCCTACTATGGCTACACCTTC
TRBJ2-6,few,TRBD2,TRBV27,CASCAGGRGVVVSGANVLTF,TGTGCCAGCTGTGCTGGCGGGAGGGGGGTGGTTGTATCGGGGGCCAACGTCCTGACTTTC
TRBJ1-5,.,TRBD1,TRBV6-2/TRBV6-3,CASSVQGERNQPQHF,TGTGCCAGCAGTGTACAGGGGGAACGGAATCAGCCCCAGCATTTT
TRBJ1-3,many,.,TRBV6-1,CASSPLGLSGNTIYF,TGTGCCAGCAGCCCCCTGGGGCTCAGTGGAAACACCATATATTTT
TRBJ1-1,many,TRBD1,TRBV28,CASSFPRQGSWNTEAFF,TGTGCCAGCAGTTTCCCTAGACAGGGGAGTTGGAACACTGAAGCTTTCTTT
TRBJ2-7,.,TRBD2,TRBV19,CASSIGLAGDYEQYF,TGTGCCAGTAGTATAGGGCTAGCGGGAGACTACGAGCAGTACTTC
TRBJ1-3,.,.,TRBV2,CASSEAAGGSLRNTIYF,TGTGCCAGCAGTGAAGCCGCGGGGGGCAGCTTGCGAAACACCATATATTTT
TRBJ1-5,few,.,TRBV6-2/TRBV6-3,CASSFHQGGQPQHF,TGTGCCAGCAGTTTCCACCAGGGCGGTCAGCCCCAGCATTTT
TRBJ2-3,.,.,TRBV2,CASSGLLSAQYF,TGTGCCAGCAGTGGACTCCTATCGGCGCAGTATTTT
TRBJ1-5,.,TRBD1,TRBV5-1,CASSYGQGAGQPQHF,TGCGCCAGCAGCTACGGACAGGGGGCAGGTCAGCCCCAGCATTTT
TRBJ1-5,few,.,TRBV29-1,CSVRDSSNQPQHF,TGCAGTGTGAGGGACTCCAGCAATCAGCCCCAGCATTTT
TRBJ2-7,few,.,TRBV5-5,CASSLASLSYEQYF,TGTGCCAGCAGCTTGGCCAGCCTCTCCTACGAGCAGTACTTC
TRBJ2-5,.,.,TRBV30,CAWSVSRRQETQYF,TGTGCCTGGAGCGTCAGCAGGCGCCAAGAGACCCAGTACTTC
TRBJ2-7,many,.,TRBV12-3/TRBV12-4,CASSSEGGKEQYF,TGTGCCAGCAGTTCCGAAGGGGGTAAGGAGCAGTACTTC
TRBJ1-1,.,.,TRBV6-5,CASSYPEGGGNTEAFF,TGTGCCAGCAGTTACCCCGAGGGGGGGGGGAACACTGAAGCTTTCTTT
TRBJ1-1,.,.,TRBV12-5,CAGGFGRGGTEAFF,TGTGCTGGTGGTTTCGGCCGAGGGGGGACTGAAGCTTTCTTT
TRBJ1-4,few,.,TRBV10-3,CAISESRIRATNEKLFF,TGTGCCATCAGTGAGTCGCGGATCCGAGCAACTAATGAAAAACTGTTTTTT
TRBJ2-5,once,TRBD2,TRBV28,CASSQRLAEPETQYF,TGTGCCAGCAGCCAACGACTAGCGGAGCCAGAGACCCAGTACTTC
TRBJ2-1,.,TRBD2,TRBV10-3,CAISASGSGEQFF,TGTGCCATCAGTGCTAGCGGGAGTGGTGAGCAGTTCTTC
TRBJ1-1,few,TRBD1,TRBV3-1,CASSQRGTANTEAFF,TGTGCCAGCAGCCAGCGGGGGACAGCTAACACTGAAGCTTTCTTT
TRBJ2-7,few,.,TRBV12-3/TRBV12-4,CASSFEEGGYEQYF,TGTGCCAGCAGTTTCGAGGAGGGGGGCTACGAGCAGTACTTC
TRBJ2-2,many,.,TRBV11-2,CASSLDLPGELFF,TGTGCCAGCAGCTTAGATCTTCCCGGGGAGCTGTTTTTT
TRBJ1-4,.,.,TRBV9,CASSSNWRFGEKLFF,TGTGCCAGCAGCTCCAATTGGAGGTTCGGGGAAAAACTGTTTTTT
TRBJ2-7,.,TRBD2,TRBV11-2,CASSFIAGDSEQYF,TGTGCCAGCAGCTTTATAGCGGGAGATTCCGAGCAGTACTTC
TRBJ1-5,few,.,TRBV27,CASRWTVSSNQPQHF,TGTGCCAGCAGATGGACAGTTTCAAGCAATCAGCCCCAGCATTTT
TRBJ2-7,many,TRBD1,TRBV6-1,CASSPLVGQGSHEQYF,TGTGCCAGCAGTCCGCTCGTCGGACAGGGCTCACACGAGCAGTACTTC
TRBJ2-7,.,TRBD1,TRBV7-3,CASPGTGGLEQYF,TGTGCCAGCCCCGGGACAGGGGGCCTCGAGCAGTACTTC
TRBJ2-7,.,.,TRBV5-6,CASGRGASYEQYF,TGTGCCAGCGGACGGGGGGCGTCCTACGAGCAGTACTTC
TRBJ2-7,many,TRBD2,TRBV5-1,CASNSGSGVYEQYF,TGCGCCAGCAATAGCGGGAGTGGGGTCTACGAGCAGTACTTC
TRBJ2-7,once,TRBD2,TRBV7-9,CASSFYRTSGTSYEQYF,TGTGCCAGCAGTTTCTATAGGACTAGCGGGACCTCCTACGAGCAGTACTTC
TRBJ2-1,few,.,TRBV5-1,CASSLSGASYNEQFF,TGCGCCAGCAGCCTAAGCGGAGCTTCCTACAATGAGCAGTTCTTC
TRBJ2-7,few,.,TRBV5-1,CASSPRQVLSYEQYF,TGCGCCAGCAGTCCTCGACAGGTCCTCTCCTACGAGCAGTACTTC
TRBJ2-5,many,TRBD2,TRBV11-2,CASSSQLAFEEETQYF,TGTGCCAGCAGCTCCCAACTAGCGTTCGAAGAAGAGACCCAGTACTTC
TRBJ2-7,.,TRBD2,TRBV10-3,CAISPELAGGISYEQYF,TGTGCCATCAGCCCCGAGTTAGCGGGAGGTATCTCCTACGAGCAGTACTTC